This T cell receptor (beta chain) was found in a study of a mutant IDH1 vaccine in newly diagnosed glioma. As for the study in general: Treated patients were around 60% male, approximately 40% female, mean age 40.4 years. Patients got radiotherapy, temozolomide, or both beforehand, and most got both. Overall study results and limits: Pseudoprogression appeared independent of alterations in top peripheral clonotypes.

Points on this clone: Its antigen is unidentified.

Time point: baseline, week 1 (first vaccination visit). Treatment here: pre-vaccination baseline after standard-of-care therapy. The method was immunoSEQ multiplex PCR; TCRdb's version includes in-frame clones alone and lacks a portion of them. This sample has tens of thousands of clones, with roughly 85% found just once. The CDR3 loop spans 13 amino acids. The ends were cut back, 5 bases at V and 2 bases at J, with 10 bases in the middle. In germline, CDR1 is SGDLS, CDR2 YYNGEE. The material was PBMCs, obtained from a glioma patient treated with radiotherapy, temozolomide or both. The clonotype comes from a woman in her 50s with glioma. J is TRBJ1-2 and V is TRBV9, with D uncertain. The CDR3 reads CASSQDVNYGYTF. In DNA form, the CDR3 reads TGTGCCAGCAGTCAAGACGTAAACTATGGCTACACCTTC.